The clone carrying this TCR beta chain has ten or more counts. The antigen is undetermined. The trim removed 6 bases at V and 3 bases at J, leaving 15 bases unmatched. The CDR3 extends over 18 amino acids. This record comes from a study of T cells in Graves' hyperthyroidism and ophthalmopathy. About the research overall: Before any treatment, at initial diagnosis, peripheral blood was collected.

The blood was taken when hyperthyroidism was first diagnosed, before any ophthalmopathy symptoms showed up. There were TCR beta CDR3 regions amplified from RNA transcripts. HTBI primers were used for first-round RT-PCR of the TCR CDR3. TCRdb itself ran the multiplex PCR reads through MiXCR, one entry per CDR3 protein. The table lists some 600,000 distinct CDR3 sequences, roughly 14% of them singletons. Study-level results: Blood shared most expanded thyroid clonotypes above 0.001.

Sequences were obtained from blood. This clonotype was sampled from a woman in her twenties or thirties with Graves' hyperthyroidism that later progressed to Graves' ophthalmopathy. The chain joins TRBV12-3 or TRBV12-4 to TRBJ2-1, with TRBD1 matching 9 bases. The CDR3 DNA reads TGTGCCAGCAGATTTGGTTCCGGGACAGGGCCCGTCTACAATGAGCAGTTCTTC. Translated, it gives CASRFGSGTGPVYNEQFF.